This TCR beta chain was retrieved from a study of blood T cell repertoires in COVID-19 (TCRdb year 2020). At the level of the whole study: Samples covering the acute and convalescent phases of COVID-19 were provided by collaborators in the United States, Italy and Spain. The prospective study material was composed of cDNA or gDNA derived from T cells, B-cell-depleted T cells, or PBMCs. Subjects who had been exposed to COVID-19, were actively infected with it, or had recovered from it provided the deeply sampled blood TCRbeta repertoires that made up the dataset. The repertoires were released in a freely available public database meant as a resource for research on the immune response to SARS-CoV-2. The samples were drawn from the first 160 participants of the ongoing ImmuneRACE study and from some 1,300 subjects provided by 6 global collaborators. A de-identified subject ID, COVID-19 status, age in years and sex were almost always included in the sample metadata. Where available, HLA class I and class II types were obtained from metadata supplied by the sample provider rather than from assay-based typing.

Study-wide conclusions, independent of this receptor: How much clinical and demographic metadata was included differed by source and by participant, and the metadata was provided uncurated.

Points on this clone: Its antigen target is currently unknown. One end of the junction is discordant with germline, which a read error may explain.

TCRbeta CDR3 regions were amplified from genomic DNA using the immunoSEQ Assay, a bias-controlled multiplex PCR. On the study's bioinformatics: Nucleated cell counts per sample were estimated from amplification of reference gene primers within the assay. Sequence reads were collapsed and filtered to measure the absolute abundance of every unique TCRbeta CDR3 rearrangement. For each sample, productive Simpson clonality was calculated as the square root of Simpson's diversity index over productive rearrangements. What TCRdb holds here is the immuneACCESS table cut down to in-frame rearrangements. Part of the clones is not present; checked against another copy, under half of the missing clones reflect an unresolved V gene, and the others are unexplained. From that table come the V and J calls and clone size; the DNA was used to work out D and trimming. The sample table shows hundreds of thousands of clones, and roughly nine tenths are seen once. Together, the top ten hold more than 0.9% of the sample.

Participants in the prospective study were enrolled through a virtual design, were aged roughly 18 to 100 years, and lived in fewer than 30 United States geographic areas. To assign participants to cohorts, the prospective study relied on clinical history that participants themselves reported in a screening survey and a study questionnaire. ImmuneRACE Cohort 3 recovered participants were defined by two consecutive negative NP/OP PCR tests, healthcare professional clearance, or symptom resolution. In the prospective study, whole blood, serum and a nasopharyngeal or oropharyngeal swab were collected from each participant by mobile phlebotomists. Participants in the prospective study had the option to provide additional blood draws and questionnaires over a roughly two-month period. Blood samples from the prospective study were shipped frozen or at room temperature prior to DNA extraction. Reading from cysteine to phenylalanine, the CDR3 counts 12 amino acids. Of the read, only the CDR3 DNA is kept; its 36 bases are in frame from base 1. As encoded in the germline V gene, CDR1 is ENHRY while CDR2 is SYGVKD.

The chain is made from TRBV10-3 and TRBJ1-5, with 8 bases aligning to TRBD1. The clonotype was recovered from a woman aged 25 to 45 who had recovered from COVID-19. The sequenced sample consisted of PBMCs or T cells enriched from blood (not recorded which). The nucleotides are TGTGCCATCAGTGAGGCCCAGGGGGCAATGGATTTT. This is translated as CAISEAQGAMDF.